This T cell receptor (beta chain) came from a study of T cell repertoires in cytomegalovirus infection. Study at large: CMV epitopes that were recently identified and HLA-C-restricted were used alongside well-studied HLA-B-restricted ones.

Study observations and caveats: HLA-C-restricted CMV clonotypes gave the most frequent clonotype in two of eight donors. Carriage of CMV together with the relevant HLA was identifiable through cumulative public TCR beta family frequency.

With respect to this clonotype: As yet, its antigen is unknown.

One entry per CDR3 protein results from TCRdb running MiXCR on the reads. The data hold 110,000 to 150,000 distinct CDR3 sequences, with 30% to 40% observed a single time. V was cut by 5 bases and J by 5 bases, with 21 bases left in between. Germline-derived CDR1 and CDR2 are SGHAT and FQNNGV. This CDR3 contains 16 residues. V usage is TRBV11-2 and J usage is TRBJ2-5, with D possibly being TRBD2 (6 bases). The origin of this receptor is a human donor in good health (CMV status not recorded). Some clones in this sample may be carry-over from other donors' samples. Source: CD8+ T cells from cultured PBMCs, taken from culture after CMV antigen stimulation. This CDR3 is CASSVGLDYLGETQYF. CDR3 DNA: TGTGCCAGCAGCGTCGGATTGGACTACTTGGGCGAGACCCAGTACTTC.